This T cell receptor (beta chain) was profiled in a study of cytomegalovirus exposure and HLA in healthy donors. The study, taken as a whole, reports: The HLA-A and HLA-B alleles of most subjects were reportedly predicted accurately from TCR beta sequences. Cytomegalovirus status was reportedly diagnosed by the classifier with high specificity and sensitivity. Most TCR sequences were uncommon, yet certain public TCRs appeared in many donors.

On this clone: As yet, its antigen is unknown.

The PCR was carried out with 60 Vbeta primers and 13 Jbeta primers. Here immunoSEQ multiplex PCR was the method, and the copy in TCRdb shows in-frame clones only, minus some. The sample records about 82,000 clones, 10% being singletons. Sequencing was carried out using PBMCs. The TCR originated in a man aged 55 to 70 in good health and CMV-seropositive.

The DNA of the CDR3 is TGTGCCAGCAGTTTCGGCTTGGGGAGACAGCCCCAGCATTTT. Its protein is CASSFGLGRQPQHF. This rearrangement joins TRBV27 to TRBJ1-5; no clear D gene. Germline CDR1 MNHEY, CDR2 SMNVEV (reference sequence). This CDR3 comprises 14 residues. Trimming cost V 3 bases and J 7 bases, with 13 bases left between them.